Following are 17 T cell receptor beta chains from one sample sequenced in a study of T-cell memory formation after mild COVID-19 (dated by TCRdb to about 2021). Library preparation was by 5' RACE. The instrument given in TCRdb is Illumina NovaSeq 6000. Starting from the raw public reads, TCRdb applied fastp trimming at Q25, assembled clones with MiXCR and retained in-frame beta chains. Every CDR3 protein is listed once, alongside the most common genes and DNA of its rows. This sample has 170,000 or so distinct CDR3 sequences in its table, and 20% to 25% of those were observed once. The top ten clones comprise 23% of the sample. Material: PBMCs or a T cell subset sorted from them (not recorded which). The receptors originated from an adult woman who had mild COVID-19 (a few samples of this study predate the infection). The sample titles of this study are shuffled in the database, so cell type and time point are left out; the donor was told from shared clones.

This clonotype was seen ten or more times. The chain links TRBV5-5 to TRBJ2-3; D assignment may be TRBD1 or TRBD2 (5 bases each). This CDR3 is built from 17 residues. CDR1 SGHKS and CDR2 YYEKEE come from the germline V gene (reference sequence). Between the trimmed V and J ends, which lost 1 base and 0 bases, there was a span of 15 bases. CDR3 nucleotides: TGTGCCAGCAGCTTGAAAACAGGCACGGGGAGCACAGATACGCAGTATTTT. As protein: CASSLKTGTGSTDTQYF.

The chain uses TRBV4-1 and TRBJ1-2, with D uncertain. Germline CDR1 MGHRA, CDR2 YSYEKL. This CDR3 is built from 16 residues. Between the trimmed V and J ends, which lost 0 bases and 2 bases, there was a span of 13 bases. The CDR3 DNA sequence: TGCGCCAGCAGCCAAGACGAAGGAACACGCAACTATGGCTACACCTTC. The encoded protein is CASSQDEGTRNYGYTF.

CDR3 in DNA: TGTGCCAGCAGCTTAGATCGGACAGGGTCCCCCTACAATGAGCAGTTCTTC. Amino acids: CASSLDRTGSPYNEQFF. The genes are TRBV11-2 and TRBJ2-1; TRBD1 aligns across 8 bases. J lost 2 bases, V lost 0 bases, and 6 bases had no gene match. Germline-derived CDR1 and CDR2 are SGHAT and FQNNGV. The CDR3 spans 17 residues. Full variable domain (rest looked up from reference TRBV11-2 and TRBJ2-1): EAGVAQSPRYKIIEKRQSVAFWCNPISGHATLYWYQQILGQGPKLLIQFQNNGVVDDSQLPKDRFSAERLKGVDSTLKIQPAKLEDSAVYLCASSLDRTGSPYNEQFFGPGTRLTVL.

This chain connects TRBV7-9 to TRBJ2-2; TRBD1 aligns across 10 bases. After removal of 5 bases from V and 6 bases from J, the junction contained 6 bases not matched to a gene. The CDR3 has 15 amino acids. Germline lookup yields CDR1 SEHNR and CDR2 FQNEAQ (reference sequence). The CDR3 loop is CASSIGTGESGELFF. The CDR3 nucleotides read TGTGCCAGCAGCATCGGGACAGGGGAGTCCGGGGAGCTGTTTTTT.

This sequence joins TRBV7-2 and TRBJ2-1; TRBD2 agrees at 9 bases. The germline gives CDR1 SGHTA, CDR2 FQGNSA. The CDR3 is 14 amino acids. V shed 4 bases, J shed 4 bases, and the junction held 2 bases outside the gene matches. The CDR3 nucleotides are TGTGCCAGCAGCTCCCTAGCGGGGTACAATGAGCAGTTCTTC. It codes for CASSSLAGYNEQFF.

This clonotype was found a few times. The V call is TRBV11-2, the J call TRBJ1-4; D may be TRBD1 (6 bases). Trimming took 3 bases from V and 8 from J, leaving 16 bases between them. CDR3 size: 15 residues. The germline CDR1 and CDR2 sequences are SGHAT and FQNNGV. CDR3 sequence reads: CASSLKGRGGEKLFF. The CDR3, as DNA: TGTGCCAGCAGCTTGAAGGGCCGAGGGGGAGAAAAACTGTTTTTT.

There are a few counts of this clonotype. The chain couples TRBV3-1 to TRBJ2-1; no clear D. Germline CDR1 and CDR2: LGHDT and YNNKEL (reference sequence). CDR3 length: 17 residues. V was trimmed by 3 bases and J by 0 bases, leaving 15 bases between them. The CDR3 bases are TGTGCCAGCAGCCAGTTTGGGTATCTCGACTCCTACAATGAGCAGTTCTTC. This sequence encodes CASSQFGYLDSYNEQFF.

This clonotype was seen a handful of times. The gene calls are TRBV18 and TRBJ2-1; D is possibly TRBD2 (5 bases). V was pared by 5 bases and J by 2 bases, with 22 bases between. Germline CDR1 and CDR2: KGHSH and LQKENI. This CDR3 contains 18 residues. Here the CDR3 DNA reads TGTGCCAGCTCATCCACCCTGAGCGGACTGTACCCCTACAATGAGCAGTTCTTC. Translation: CASSSTLSGLYPYNEQFF.

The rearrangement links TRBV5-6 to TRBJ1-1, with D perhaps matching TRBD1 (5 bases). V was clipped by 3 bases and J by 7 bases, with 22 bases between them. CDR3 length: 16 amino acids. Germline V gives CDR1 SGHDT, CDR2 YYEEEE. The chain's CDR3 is CASSSTIAGLYFEAFF. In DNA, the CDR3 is TGTGCCAGCAGCTCAACCATCGCGGGACTCTATTTTGAAGCTTTCTTT.

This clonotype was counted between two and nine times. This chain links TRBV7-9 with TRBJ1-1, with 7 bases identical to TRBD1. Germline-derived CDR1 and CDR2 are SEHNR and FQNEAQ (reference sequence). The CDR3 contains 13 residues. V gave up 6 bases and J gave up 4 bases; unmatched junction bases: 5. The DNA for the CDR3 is TGTGCCAGCAGTCCACAGGGGAGCACTGAAGCTTTCTTT. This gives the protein CASSPQGSTEAFF.

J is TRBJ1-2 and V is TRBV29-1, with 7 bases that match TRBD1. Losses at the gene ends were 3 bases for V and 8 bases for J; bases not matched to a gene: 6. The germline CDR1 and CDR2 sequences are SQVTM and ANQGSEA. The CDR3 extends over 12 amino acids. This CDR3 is CSVDQGDAGYTF. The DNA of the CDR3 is TGCAGCGTTGACCAGGGGGATGCGGGCTACACCTTC.

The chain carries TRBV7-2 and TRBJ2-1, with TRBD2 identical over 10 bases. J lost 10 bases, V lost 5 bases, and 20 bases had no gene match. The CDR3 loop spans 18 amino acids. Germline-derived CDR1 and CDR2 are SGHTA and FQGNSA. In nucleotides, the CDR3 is TGTGCCAGCAGCGCCGAGGGGATAGCGGGAGGCCCGATCCTGGAGCAGTTCTTC. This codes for CASSAEGIAGGPILEQFF.

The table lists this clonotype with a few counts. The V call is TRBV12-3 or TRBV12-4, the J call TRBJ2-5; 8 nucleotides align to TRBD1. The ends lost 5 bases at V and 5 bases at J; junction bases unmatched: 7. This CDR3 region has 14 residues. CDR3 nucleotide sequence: TGTGCCAGCAGTCCGCTCCAGGGGGCGGAGACCCAGTACTTC. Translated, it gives CASSPLQGAETQYF.

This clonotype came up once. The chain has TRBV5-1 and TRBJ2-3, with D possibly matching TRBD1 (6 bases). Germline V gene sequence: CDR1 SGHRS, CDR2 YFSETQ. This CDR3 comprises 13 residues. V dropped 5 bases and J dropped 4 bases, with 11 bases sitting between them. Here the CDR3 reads CASSPEGADTQYF. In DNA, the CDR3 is TGCGCCAGCAGTCCCGAGGGGGCAGATACGCAGTATTTT. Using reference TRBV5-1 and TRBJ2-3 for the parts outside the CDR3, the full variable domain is KAGVTQTPRYLIKTRGQQVTLSCSPISGHRSVSWYQQTPGQGLQFLFEYFSETQRNKGNFPGRFSGRQFSNSRSEMNVSTLELGDSALYLCASSPEGADTQYFGPGTRLTVL.

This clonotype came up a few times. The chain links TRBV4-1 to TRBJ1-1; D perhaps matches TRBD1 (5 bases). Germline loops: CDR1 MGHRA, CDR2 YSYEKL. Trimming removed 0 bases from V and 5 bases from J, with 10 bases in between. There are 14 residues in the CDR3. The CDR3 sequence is CASSQEGTGTEAFF. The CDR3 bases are TGCGCCAGCAGCCAAGAGGGGACGGGGACTGAAGCTTTCTTT.

CDR3 sequence (DNA): TGTGCCAGCAGTCTGGGACAGGGAAATTATGGCTACACCTTC. Protein product: CASSLGQGNYGYTF. The rearrangement joins TRBV25-1 to TRBJ1-2; 9 bases are shared with TRBD1. J gave up 5 bases and V 5 bases, and 6 bases lay outside the gene matches. Per germline, CDR1 MGHDK and CDR2 SYGVNS. The CDR3 covers 14 residues.

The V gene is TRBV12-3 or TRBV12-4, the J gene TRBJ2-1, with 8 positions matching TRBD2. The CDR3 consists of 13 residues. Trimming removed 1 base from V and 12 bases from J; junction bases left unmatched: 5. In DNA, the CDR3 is TGTGCCAGCAGTTTAGGTGGTAGCGGGGTGCAGTTCTTC. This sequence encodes CASSLGGSGVQFF.